Below, 8 T cell receptor beta chains from the same sample are listed, as sequenced in a study of naive and memory T cell subsets. An equimolar mix of two oligonucleotides served as the beta constant-region primer for TRBC1 and TRBC2. The ligated cDNA underwent four PCR rounds using SP2 and nested alpha and beta constant-region primers. TCRdb ran MiXCR on the UMI-ligation and nested PCR reads and lists one entry per CDR3 protein. The table has approximately 80,000 distinct CDR3 sequences, 9% to 9.5% seen once. The sequenced sample consisted of naive CD8+ T cells from blood. These receptors were obtained from a human donor in good health.

This clonotype was seen a handful of times. CDR3 in amino acids: CASSARLEPSTDTQYF. In nucleotides, the CDR3 is TGCGCCAGCAGCGCGCGACTCGAACCTAGCACAGATACGCAGTATTTT. This chain links TRBV5-1 with TRBJ2-3, with D unclear. This CDR3 comprises 16 residues. The V gene's germline CDR1 is SGHRS and CDR2 YFSETQ. The V and J ends lost 4 bases and 0 bases respectively, with 15 bases between them.

Only a few counts were recorded for this clonotype. This chain joins TRBV28 and TRBJ1-1; D call uncertain. Germline CDR1 is MDHEN and CDR2 is SYDVKM. V was trimmed by 2 bases and J by 4 bases, leaving 8 bases between them. The CDR3 loop spans 13 amino acids. The CDR3 sequence is CASSLGDSTEAFF. CDR3 in DNA: TGTGCCAGCAGTTTAGGGGATTCCACTGAAGCTTTCTTT.

This clonotype has at least ten counts. The J gene is TRBJ2-3, the V gene TRBV21-1; TRBD1 is the table's D call and was not checked against the DNA. TRBV21-1 is reported as a pseudogene. The CDR3 is 18 amino acids. CDR3 sequence: CASSRKEGTGPSTDTQYF. CDR3 coding DNA: TGTGCCAGCAGCAGAAAAGAGGGGACAGGGCCGAGCACAGATACGCAGTATTTT.

This clonotype was seen repeatedly, ten times or more. The chain joins TRBV29-1 to TRBJ2-3; no definite D call. The CDR3 runs to 12 residues. Trimming removed 4 bases from V and 5 bases from J, with 10 bases in between. Germline V gives CDR1 SQVTM, CDR2 ANQGSEA. DNA for the CDR3: TGCAGCGTTGTGACACTGCGAGATACGCAGTATTTT. Amino acids: CSVVTLRDTQYF.

The chain employs TRBV19 and TRBJ2-5, with D hard to call. Trimming pared 3 bases from V and 3 bases from J, leaving 20 bases between. In germline, CDR1 is LNHDA, CDR2 SQIVND (reference sequence). CDR3 size: 17 residues. CDR3 in amino acids: CASSMSTPSPAKETQYF. In DNA form, the CDR3 reads TGTGCCAGTAGTATGAGTACCCCCAGCCCCGCCAAAGAGACCCAGTACTTC.

This clonotype was observed a handful of times. The rearrangement links TRBV10-2 to TRBJ2-5, with D perhaps assigned TRBD1 or TRBD2 (5 bases each). V was shortened by 2 bases and J by 1 base, with 14 bases between the two germline ends. The germline gives CDR1 WSHSY, CDR2 SAAADI. This CDR3 contains 16 residues. The CDR3 region is CASSEISGRLQETQYF. CDR3 bases: TGCGCCAGCAGTGAGATTTCGGGACGCCTCCAAGAGACCCAGTACTTC.

This clonotype was counted a few times. The J gene is TRBJ2-4, the V gene TRBV28; TRBD1 matches 7 bases. V shed 6 bases, J shed 3 bases, and the junction held 2 bases outside the gene matches. This CDR3 comprises 13 residues. Germline assignment: CDR1 MDHEN and CDR2 SYDVKM. The CDR3 spells CASSAGGKNIQYF. In nucleotides, the CDR3 is TGTGCCAGCAGCGCAGGGGGCAAAAACATTCAGTACTTC.

The chain combines TRBV7-9 with TRBJ2-3, with unresolved D. The germline CDR1 and CDR2 sequences are SEHNR and FQNEAQ (reference sequence). Trimming removed 5 bases at V and 0 bases at J, with 12 bases between. The CDR3 loop spans 15 amino acids. CDR3 DNA: TGTGCCAGCAGCCCCCGGGCCGTTAGCACAGATACGCAGTATTTT. It yields the protein CASSPRAVSTDTQYF.